Sequencing of this TCR beta chain was carried out in a study of blood T cell repertoires in COVID-19. Study overall: T cells, B-cell-depleted T cells, or PBMCs provided the cDNA or gDNA that served as material.

Generated by immunoSEQ multiplex PCR, the TCRdb table keeps only in-frame clones and is missing some. Of about 91,000 clones listed, almost 85% were seen once; the top ten hold almost 7%. The sequence was collected from a man between 45 and 60 years old with active or convalescent COVID-19. The specimen was peripheral blood.

The CDR3 region has the DNA TGCAGTGCTGGGGGACAGAATGAGCAGTTCTTC. Protein product: CSAGGQNEQFF. The chain joins TRBV20-1 to TRBJ2-1; TRBD1 aligns across 7 bases. V was pared by 5 bases and J by 7 bases, with 2 bases of the junction left unmatched. This CDR3 is 11 amino acids long. CDR1 and CDR2 (germline): DFQATT, SNEGSKA (reference sequence).